This record looks at one T cell receptor (beta chain) sequence and its context. No antigen is known for it. The entry originates in a study of blood T cells in healthy people across ages. Background on the study: Template switching caught about one barcoded beta molecule for each two T cells.

Regarding the study as a whole: Whereas aged donors had fewer naive CD4+ cells, long-lived donors had more of them and higher diversity.

Healthy Caucasian individuals from Russia aged about 6 to 100 served as donors. Using a J-beta primer mix together with a sample-barcoded 5' primer, a second PCR was run for roughly 6 to 11 cycles. Every single cDNA molecule received a tag from a template-switch adaptor with 12 random nucleotides. TCRdb used MiXCR to reprocess the 5' RACE reads, holding one entry per CDR3 protein. The repertoire includes roughly 1.9 million distinct CDR3 sequences, 30% to 40% of them detected once, and 23% sits in the top ten. There are 13 residues in the CDR3. V was cut by 1 base and J by 1 base, with 5 bases left in between. Germline CDR1 MNHNY, CDR2 SVGAGI (reference sequence).

The genes are TRBV6-6 and TRBJ2-7; the D is unclear. This receptor was identified in a human donor in good health. The sequencing sample was made of blood. This CDR3 reads CASSYYRSYEQYF. DNA of the CDR3: TGTGCCAGCAGTTACTATAGATCCTACGAGCAGTACTTC.